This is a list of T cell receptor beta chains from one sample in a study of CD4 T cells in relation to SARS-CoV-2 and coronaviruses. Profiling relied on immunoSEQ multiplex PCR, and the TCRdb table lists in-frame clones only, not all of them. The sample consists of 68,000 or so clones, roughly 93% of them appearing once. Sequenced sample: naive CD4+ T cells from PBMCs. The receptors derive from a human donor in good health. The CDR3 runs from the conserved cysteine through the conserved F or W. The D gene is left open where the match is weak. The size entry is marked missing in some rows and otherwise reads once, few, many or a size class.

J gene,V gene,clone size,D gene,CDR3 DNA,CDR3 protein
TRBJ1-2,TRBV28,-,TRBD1,TGTGCCAGCAGTACGCCGGGACAGGGGCGCGAAGACACCTTC,CASSTPGQGREDTF
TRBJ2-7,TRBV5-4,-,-,TGTGCCAGCAGCCTTTCCCCACTTTACAATCTCGCGACATACGAGCAGTACTTC,CASSLSPLYNLATYEQYF
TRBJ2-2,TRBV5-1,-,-,TGCGCCAGCAGCCCTTCGCCACAATCCCTCACCGGGGAGCTGTTTTTT,CASSPSPQSLTGELFF
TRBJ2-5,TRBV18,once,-,TGTGCCAGCTCACCCTATCAGGAGGGCGGGGAGACCCAGTACTTC,CASSPYQEGGETQYF
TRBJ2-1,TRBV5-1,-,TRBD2,TGCGCCAGCTGTAGCGGGGATGACTCCTACAATGAGCAGTTCTTC,CASCSGDDSYNEQFF
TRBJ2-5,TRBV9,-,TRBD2,TGTGCCAGCAGCGTACTGGGACTAGTCCCTTTGCAGGAGACCCAGTACTTC,CASSVLGLVPLQETQYF
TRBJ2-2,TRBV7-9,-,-,TGTGCCAGCAGACGCTTCCAGAACGGGGAGCTGTTTTTT,CASRRFQNGELFF
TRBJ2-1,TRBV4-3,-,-,TGCGCCAGCAGCCCTGGACGGACGAGCTCCTACAATGAGCAGTTCTTC,CASSPGRTSSYNEQFF
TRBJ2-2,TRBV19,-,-,TGTGCCAGTATCTCCCGCCGAGGCCAGGGGAACACCGGGGAGCTGTTTTTT,CASISRRGQGNTGELFF
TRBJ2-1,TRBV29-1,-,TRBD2,TGCAGCGTGGCGCCCGGGACTAGCGGGAGATTCCATGAGCAGTTCTTC,CSVAPGTSGRFHEQFF
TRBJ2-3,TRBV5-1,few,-,TGCGCCAGCAGCTCGTACGGGGAGAACACAGATACGCAGTATTTT,CASSSYGENTDTQYF
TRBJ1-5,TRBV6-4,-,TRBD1,TGTGCCAGCGCGCCGGGGACAGGGGTCGCGCTGGGCAATCAGCCCCAGCATTTT,CASAPGTGVALGNQPQHF
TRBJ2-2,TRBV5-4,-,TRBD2,TGTGCCAGCAGCTTGGGACTAGCGGTTACGAACACCGGGGAGCTGTTTTTT,CASSLGLAVTNTGELFF
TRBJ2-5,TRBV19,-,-,TGTGCCAGTAGTATCCCAGGGAGGCAGGAGACCCAGTACTTC,CASSIPGRQETQYF
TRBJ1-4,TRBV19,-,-,TGTGCCAGTAGTATTGCCCTGGGGGAAAAACTGTTTTTT,CASSIALGEKLFF
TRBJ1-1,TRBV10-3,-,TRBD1,TGTGCCATCACCTCGACAGGGGGACCCACTGAAGCTTTCTTT,CAITSTGGPTEAFF
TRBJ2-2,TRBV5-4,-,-,TGTGCCAGCAGCTCCGTGGAGATTACCGGGGAGCTGTTTTTT,CASSSVEITGELFF
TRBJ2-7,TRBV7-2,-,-,TGTGCCAGCAGCTTAGGGTTGAGTGGGGCCTCGGGGGCTGAGCAGTACTTC,CASSLGLSGASGAEQYF
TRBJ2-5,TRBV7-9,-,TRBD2,TGTGCCAGCAGCTTACCGGGACTAGTGTGGTACTTC,CASSLPGLVWYF
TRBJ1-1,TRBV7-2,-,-,TGTGCCAGCAGTCGGGCAGGCGCGGGCTGGAACACTGAAGCTTTCTTT,CASSRAGAGWNTEAFF
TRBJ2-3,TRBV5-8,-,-,TGTGCCAGCAGCTTGCTCCAGGGCACAGATACGCAGTATTTT,CASSLLQGTDTQYF
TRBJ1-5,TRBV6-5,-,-,TGTGCCAGCAGGACGATGGGGGAGGGCAATCAGCCCCAGCATTTT,CASRTMGEGNQPQHF
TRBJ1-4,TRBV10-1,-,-,TGCGCCAGCAGTGGTGGGATGGGTGAAAAACTGTTTTTT,CASSGGMGEKLFF
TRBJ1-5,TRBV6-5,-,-,TGTGCCAGCAGTTCGCAGGGAAACCAGCCCCAGCATTTT,CASSSQGNQPQHF
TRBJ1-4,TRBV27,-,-,TGTGCCAGCAGCTTGGGGGGGGGAAAACTGTTTTTT,CASSLGGGKLFF
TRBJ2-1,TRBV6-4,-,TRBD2,TGTGCCAGCAGTGACTCCTCTAGCGGGCGGCGGGGTTACAATGAGCAGTTCTTC,CASSDSSSGRRGYNEQFF
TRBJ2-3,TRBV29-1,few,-,TGCAGCGTGGGCACAGATACGCAGTATTTT,CSVGTDTQYF
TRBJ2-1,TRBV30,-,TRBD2,TGTGCCTTGGGACTAGCGGGAGGTCCGTCCTCCTACAATGAGCAGTTCTTC,CALGLAGGPSSYNEQFF
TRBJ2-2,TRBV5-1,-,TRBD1,TGCGCCAGCAGCCGGGGACAGACGAACACCGGGGAGCTGTTTTTT,CASSRGQTNTGELFF
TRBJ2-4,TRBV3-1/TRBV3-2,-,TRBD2,TGTGCCAGCAGCCAAGAGGGGGGGACCCTAGCCAAAAACATTCAGTACTTC,CASSQEGGTLAKNIQYF
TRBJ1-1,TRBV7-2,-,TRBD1,TGTGCCAGCAGCCAAATACCGGGACAGGGGAACACTGAAGCTTTCTTT,CASSQIPGQGNTEAFF
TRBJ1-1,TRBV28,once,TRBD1,TGTGCCAGCAGTTTATGGCCAGGGGGGGCGAGGACTGAAGCTTTCTTT,CASSLWPGGARTEAFF
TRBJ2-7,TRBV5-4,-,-,TGTGCCAGCAGCTTGGGAGGGCTGGAGCAGTACTTC,CASSLGGLEQYF
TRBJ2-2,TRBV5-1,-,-,TGCGCCAGCAGCTTGGATAGCGCGGACACCGGGGAGCTGTTTTTT,CASSLDSADTGELFF
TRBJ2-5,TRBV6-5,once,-,TGTGCCAGCGGATTTAGGGGCGAGACCCAGTACTTC,CASGFRGETQYF
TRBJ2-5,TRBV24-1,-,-,TGTGCCACCAGTGAGGGGCAGTCGCAAGAGACCCAGTACTTC,CATSEGQSQETQYF
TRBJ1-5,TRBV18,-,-,TGTGCCAGCTCACCATTGGAAGGGAGCAATCAGCCCCAGCATTTT,CASSPLEGSNQPQHF
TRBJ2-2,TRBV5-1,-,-,TGCGCCAGCTACGAACTAGGGGCCGGGGAGCTGTTTTTT,CASYELGAGELFF
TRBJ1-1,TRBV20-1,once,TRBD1,TGCAGTGCTAGTCAGGGGGCAGGGAGTAGCGAAGGGAACACTGAAGCTTTCTTT,CSASQGAGSSEGNTEAFF
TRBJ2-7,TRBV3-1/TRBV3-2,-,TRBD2,TGTGCCAGCAGCCAAGCGGGAGGGCCTACCTACGAGCAGTACTTC,CASSQAGGPTYEQYF
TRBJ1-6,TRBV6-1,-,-,TGTGCCAGCAGTGAAGAGACTATGTCACCCCTCCACTTT,CASSEETMSPLHF
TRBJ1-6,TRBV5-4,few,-,TGTGCCAGCAGCCCCATAAGGGGAGAGGGGAATTCACCCCTCCACTTT,CASSPIRGEGNSPLHF
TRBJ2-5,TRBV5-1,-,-,TGCGCCAGCAGCGGAGACACCGACCGGTCAGAGACCCAGTACTTC,CASSGDTDRSETQYF
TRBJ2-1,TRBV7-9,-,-,TGTGCCAGCAGCTTAGATCGGGGCTCCTACAATGAGCAGTTCTTC,CASSLDRGSYNEQFF
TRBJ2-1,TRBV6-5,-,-,TGTGCCAGCAGTTTTACCGGTCTGGGGAATGAGCAGTTCTTC,CASSFTGLGNEQFF
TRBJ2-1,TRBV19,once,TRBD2,TGTGCCAGTAGTTTCCCGGGACTAGCGGGTTACAATGAGCAGTTCTTC,CASSFPGLAGYNEQFF
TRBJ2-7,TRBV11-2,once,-,TGTGCCAGCAGCACCAGGGTCCGGCGGTCCCATCTCTACGAGCAGTACTTC,CASSTRVRRSHLYEQYF
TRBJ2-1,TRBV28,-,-,TGTGCCAGCACCCCCAGGGTTCTCAACGAGCAGTTCTTC,CASTPRVLNEQFF
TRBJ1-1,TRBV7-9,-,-,TGTGCCAGCAGCTTAATGAACACTGAAGCTTTCTTT,CASSLMNTEAFF
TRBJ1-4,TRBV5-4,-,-,TGTGCCAGCAGCTTGTGGGGAACCGAAAAACTGTTTTTT,CASSLWGTEKLFF
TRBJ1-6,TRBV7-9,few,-,TGTGCCAGCAGTCGAGAGACAGTGAACCCCCTCCACTTT,CASSRETVNPLHF
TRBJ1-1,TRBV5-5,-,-,TGTGCCAGCAGCTTGGCATATGGAAGTTACACTGAAGCTTTCTTT,CASSLAYGSYTEAFF
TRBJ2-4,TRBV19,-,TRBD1,TGTGCCAGTAGTATAGATGGTCCTCGGACAGGGGGAGCCAAAAACATTCAGTACTTC,CASSIDGPRTGGAKNIQYF
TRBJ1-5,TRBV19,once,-,TGTGCCAGTAGTGCCGTGGAGGGTTATAGCAATCAGCCCCAGCATTTT,CASSAVEGYSNQPQHF
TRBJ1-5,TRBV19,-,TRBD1,TGTGCCAGTAGTCCAGGACAGGTTCCCCAGCATTTT,CASSPGQVPQHF
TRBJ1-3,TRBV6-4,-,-,TGTGCCAGCAGTGATTGGGCCGTCAGCTCTGGAAACACCATATATTTT,CASSDWAVSSGNTIYF